These 9 T cell receptor beta chains share one sample of origin, sequenced in a study of molecular identifiers for immune sequencing clone quantification. TCRdb independently ran MiXCR on the PCR reads; one entry per CDR3 protein. The sample records 600,000 to 650,000 distinct CDR3 sequences, 20% being singletons. The sample taken for sequencing was naive CD8+ T cells from blood, with Jurkat cell RNA spiked in. Specified subset: FACS-sorted CD8+CD4-CCR7+CD45RA+ naive T cells. The receptors derive from a human donor in good health. Some libraries in this study had Jurkat cell RNA spiked in.

This clonotype was seen at least ten times. One end of the junction is discordant with germline, which a read error may explain. The chain recombines TRBV12-3 or TRBV12-4 with TRBJ1-1, with D possibly being TRBD1 (5 bases). The CDR3 is 15 residues long. The CDR3 nucleotides read TGTGCCAGCAGCTTAGTGGGTCAGGGGAACACTGAAGCTTTCTTT. This gives the protein CASSLVGQGNTEAFF.

This clonotype has ten or more counts. J is TRBJ2-7 and V is TRBV5-6, with D perhaps matching TRBD1 (6 bases). V lost 7 bases to trimming and J lost 1 base, with 18 bases between them. CDR1 and CDR2 from the germline V gene are SGHDT and YYEEEE. This CDR3 is built from 15 residues. DNA of the CDR3: TGTGCCAGCCACGGACAGACCGCCGCTTCCTACGAGCAGTACTTC. Translating it yields CASHGQTAASYEQYF.

This clonotype was seen at least ten times. The genes are TRBV27 and TRBJ2-5; D is possibly TRBD2 (6 bases). The CDR3 covers 16 residues. Trimming shortened V by 1 base and J by 4 bases, and 16 bases separated the two germline ends. The V gene's germline CDR1 is MNHEY and CDR2 SMNVEV (reference sequence). The CDR3 DNA sequence: TGTGCCAGCAGTTTATTAGGGAGCGGGCCAGGAGAGACCCAGTACTTC. It is translated as CASSLLGSGPGETQYF.

This clonotype came up many times. The chain combines TRBV4-1 with TRBJ2-7; 8 nucleotides match TRBD2. Germline V gene lookup returns CDR1 MGHRA and CDR2 YSYEKL. J lost 2 bases, V lost 0 bases, and 3 bases had no gene match. The CDR3 is made up of 15 amino acids. CDR3 coding DNA: TGCGCCAGCAGCCAAGAAGCGGGAGTCCCCTACGAGCAGTACTTC. As protein: CASSQEAGVPYEQYF.

The chain has TRBV12-3 or TRBV12-4 and TRBJ2-7, with a weak D call TRBD2 (6 bases). CDR3 length: 13 residues. V was shortened by 4 bases and J by 4 bases, with 11 bases between the two germline ends. For the CDR3, the DNA is TGTGCCAGCAGTTCTCCTAGCGAGTACGAGCAGTACTTC. This gives the protein CASSSPSEYEQYF.

This clonotype has just a few counts. V and J are TRBV2 and TRBJ1-2, with D possibly being TRBD1 (6 bases). Trimming took 4 bases from V and 2 from J, leaving 14 bases between them. The CDR3 length is 15 residues. Germline V gene sequence: CDR1 SNHLY, CDR2 FYNNEI. CDR3: CASSVGGSGNYGYTF. CDR3 nucleotides: TGTGCCAGCAGTGTTGGGGGCAGCGGAAACTATGGCTACACCTTC.

J is TRBJ2-7 and V is TRBV7-8, with a weak D call TRBD1 (6 bases). The V end was cut by 5 bases, the J end by 0 bases, with 20 bases between. The CDR3 consists of 17 residues. Germline CDR1 and CDR2: SGHVS and FQNEAQ. The chain's CDR3 is CASSPPLTGGSSYEQYF. Written as DNA, the CDR3 is TGTGCCAGCAGCCCCCCGCTGACAGGAGGTAGCTCCTACGAGCAGTACTTC. Full variable domain (outside the CDR3, taken from reference TRBV7-8 and TRBJ2-7): GAGVSQSPRYKVAKRGQDVALRCDPISGHVSLFWYQQALGQGPEFLTYFQNEAQLDKSGLPSDRFFAERPEGSVSTLKIQRTQQEDSAVYLCASSPPLTGGSSYEQYFGPGTRLTVT.

The V gene is TRBV7-9, the J gene TRBJ2-1; possible D gene TRBD1, 6 bases. Looked up from germline, CDR1 is SEHNR and CDR2 is FQNEAQ (reference sequence). V shed 4 bases and J shed 5 bases, with 15 bases lying between them. The CDR3 has 15 amino acids. The CDR3 protein is CASSSRNRVDNEQFF. CDR3 bases: TGTGCCAGCAGCTCGCGGAACAGGGTCGACAATGAGCAGTTCTTC.

The sample holds a few counts of this clonotype. This clone may be a read error of a much larger clone one base away. V usage is TRBV4-1 and J usage is TRBJ1-1; no firm D call. In germline, CDR1 is MGHRA, CDR2 YSYEKL. The CDR3 totals 13 residues. CDR3 DNA: TGCGCCAGCAACCAAGGTCCTGTCACTGAAGCTTTCTTT. Translation: CASNQGPVTEAFF.